The present T cell receptor (beta chain) was sequenced within a study of CD8 T cells in Susac syndrome. Reverse transcription of 0.5 to 1 ug RNA used random hexamers. Using its own MiXCR run on the immunoSEQ multiplex PCR reads, TCRdb lists one record per CDR3 protein. The table has about 120,000 distinct CDR3 sequences, around 90% seen once. This clonotype was seen once. Input material: CD4+ T cells from PBMCs. The origin of this receptor is a human donor in good health.

The CDR3 coding sequence is TGTGCCAGCAGTTATAATGCAGGAGCCTATAGCAATCAGCCCCAGCATTTT. Encoded protein: CASSYNAGAYSNQPQHF. The chain combines TRBV6-2 or TRBV6-3 with TRBJ1-5; D not certain. CDR1 is MNHEY, CDR2 SVGEGT, per germline. The CDR3 is made up of 17 amino acids. V lost 3 bases and J lost 0, with 15 bases in between.